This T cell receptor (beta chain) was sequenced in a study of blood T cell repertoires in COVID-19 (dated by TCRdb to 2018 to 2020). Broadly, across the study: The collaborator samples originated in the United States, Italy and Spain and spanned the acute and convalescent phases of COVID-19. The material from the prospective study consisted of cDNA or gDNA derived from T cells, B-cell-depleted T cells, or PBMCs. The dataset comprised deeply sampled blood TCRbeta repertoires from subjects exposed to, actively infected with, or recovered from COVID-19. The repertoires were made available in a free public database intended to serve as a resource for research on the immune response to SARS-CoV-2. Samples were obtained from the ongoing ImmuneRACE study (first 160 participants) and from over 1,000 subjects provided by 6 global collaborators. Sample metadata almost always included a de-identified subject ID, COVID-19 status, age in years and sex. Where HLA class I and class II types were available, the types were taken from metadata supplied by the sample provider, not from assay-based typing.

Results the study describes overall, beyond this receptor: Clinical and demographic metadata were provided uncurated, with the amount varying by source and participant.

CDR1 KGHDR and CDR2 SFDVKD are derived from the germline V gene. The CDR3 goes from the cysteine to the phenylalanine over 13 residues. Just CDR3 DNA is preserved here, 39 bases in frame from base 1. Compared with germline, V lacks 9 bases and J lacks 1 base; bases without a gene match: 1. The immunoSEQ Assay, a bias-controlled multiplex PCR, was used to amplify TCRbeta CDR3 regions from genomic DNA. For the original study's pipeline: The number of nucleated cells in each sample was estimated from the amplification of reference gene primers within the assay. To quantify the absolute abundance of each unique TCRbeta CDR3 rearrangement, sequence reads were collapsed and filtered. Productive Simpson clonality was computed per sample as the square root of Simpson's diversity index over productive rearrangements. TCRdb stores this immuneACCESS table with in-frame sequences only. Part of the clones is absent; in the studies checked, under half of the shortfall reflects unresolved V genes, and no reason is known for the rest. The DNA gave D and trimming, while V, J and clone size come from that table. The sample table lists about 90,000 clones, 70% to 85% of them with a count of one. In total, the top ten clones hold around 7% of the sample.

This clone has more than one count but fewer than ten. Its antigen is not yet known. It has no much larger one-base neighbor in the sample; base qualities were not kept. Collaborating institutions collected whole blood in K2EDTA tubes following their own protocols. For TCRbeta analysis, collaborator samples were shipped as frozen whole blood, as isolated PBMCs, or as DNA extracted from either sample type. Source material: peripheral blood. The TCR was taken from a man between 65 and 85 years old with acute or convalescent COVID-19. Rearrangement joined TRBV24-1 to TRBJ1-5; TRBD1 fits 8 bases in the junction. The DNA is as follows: TGTGCCACCGGACAGGGAAGCAATCAGCCCCAGCATTTT. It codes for CATGQGSNQPQHF.